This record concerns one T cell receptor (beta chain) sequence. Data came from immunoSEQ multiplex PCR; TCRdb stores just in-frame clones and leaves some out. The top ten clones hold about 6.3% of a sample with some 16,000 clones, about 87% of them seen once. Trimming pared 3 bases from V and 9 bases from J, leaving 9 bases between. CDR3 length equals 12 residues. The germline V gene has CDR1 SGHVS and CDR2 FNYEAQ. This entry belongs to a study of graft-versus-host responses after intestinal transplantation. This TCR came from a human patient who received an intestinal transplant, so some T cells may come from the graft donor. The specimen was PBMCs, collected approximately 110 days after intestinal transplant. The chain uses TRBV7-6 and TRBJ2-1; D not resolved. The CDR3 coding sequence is TGTGCCAGCAGCTTCTGGGTTGGTGAGCAGTTCTTC. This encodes CASSFWVGEQFF.